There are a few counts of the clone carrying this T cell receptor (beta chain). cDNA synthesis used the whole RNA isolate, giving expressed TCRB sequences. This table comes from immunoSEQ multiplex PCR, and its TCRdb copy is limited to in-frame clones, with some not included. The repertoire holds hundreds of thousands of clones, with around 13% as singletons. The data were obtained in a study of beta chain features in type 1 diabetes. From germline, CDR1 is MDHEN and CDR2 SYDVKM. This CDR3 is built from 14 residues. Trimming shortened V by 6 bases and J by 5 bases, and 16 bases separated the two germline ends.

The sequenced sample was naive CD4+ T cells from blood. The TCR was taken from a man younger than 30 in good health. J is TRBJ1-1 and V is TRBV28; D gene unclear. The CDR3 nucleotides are TGTGCCAGCAGCCCTCGAGTTGGGAGGACTGAAGCTTTCTTT. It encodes CASSPRVGRTEAFF.